This TCR beta chain appears in the sequencing data of a study of breast tumors, draining lymph nodes, adjacent tissues (dated by TCRdb to 2016 to 2017). Study-level background: In breast cancer patients, the study compared the TCR beta repertoires of tumor, adjacent nontumor tissue and axillary lymph nodes. The study was designed to assess the relationships and possible T-cell exchange between tumor, surrounding tissue and draining lymph node repertoires in human breast cancer. What the research found in general, with its limitations: The data were considered consistent with most tumor T cells being derived from the lymph node and subsequently expanding within tumor tissue. The conclusion that tumor T cells originate in lymph nodes was framed as consistent with a hypothesis rather than directly demonstrated. In luminal-like breast cancer, tumor and nontumor tissue repertoires resembled each other significantly more than in basal-like breast cancer. Tumor T-cell repertoires showed less diversity than lymph node repertoires and more diversity than nontumor tissue repertoires, and tumor T-cell repertoires showed preferential V and J gene usage.

Sequencing used an Illumina HiSeq 2000. Multiplex PCR amplification was used to build the TCR beta chain libraries. High-throughput sequencing was used to analyze the amplified TCR beta chain products. TCRdb redid the processing of the public reads, applying fastp at Q25 and MiXCR, and retained in-frame beta chains. Every CDR3 protein is listed once, alongside the most common genes and DNA of its rows. This sample has roughly 120,000 distinct CDR3 sequences in its table, and approximately 20% of those were observed once. The top ten constitute over 3% of the sample. V sheds 0 bases and J sheds 0 bases, leaving 13 bases between their ends. The CDR3, from cysteine to phenylalanine, totals 17 residues. Solely the CDR3 DNA is kept, with 51 bases framed from the first base. Per the germline V gene, SGDLS is the CDR1 and YYNGEE is the CDR2. This clonotype was recorded at least ten times. Its antigen is still unknown. The record has no base qualities; no much larger clone is one base away.

Lymph node samples came from the axillary draining lymph nodes of breast cancer patients. This chain is built from TRBV9 and TRBJ2-1; the D gene is possibly TRBD1, with 5 bases matching. The specimen sequenced was axillary lymph node tissue. The clonotype comes from a female donor with breast cancer. Some clones in this sample may be carry-over from other donors' samples. The CDR3 region reads CASSVEVGASSYNEQFF. The bases are TGTGCCAGCAGCGTAGAGGTTGGGGCCAGCTCCTACAATGAGCAGTTCTTC. The CDR3 plus the reference TRBV9 and TRBJ2-1 genes for the other parts give the full variable domain: DSGVTQTPKHLITATGQRVTLRCSPRSGDLSVYWYQQSLDQGLQFLIQYYNGEERAKGNILERFSAQQFPDLHSELNLSSLELGDSALYFCASSVEVGASSYNEQFFGPGTRLTVL.